The 22 T cell receptor beta chains in this list originate from one sample, sequenced in a study of cytomegalovirus exposure and HLA in healthy donors. 60 Vbeta and 13 Jbeta primers were used in PCR. Repertoires were generated with immunoSEQ multiplex PCR, while TCRdb's copy carries only in-frame clones and drops some. The sample shows some 150,000 clones, about 80% of them seen only once. Sequencing was performed on PBMCs. These receptors were taken from a young man in good health and CMV-seropositive.

The rearrangement uses TRBV14 and TRBJ2-7; 7 bases map to TRBD1. With 4 bases clipped from V and 2 bases from J, the junction kept 14 bases outside the gene matches. The CDR3 contains 17 residues. CDR1 is SGHDN and CDR2 is FVKESK in the germline V gene. CDR3 DNA: TGTGCCAGCAGCCCCGGGACAGTTCGGCGGGCCCCCTACGAGCAGTACTTC. As protein: CASSPGTVRRAPYEQYF.

This chain joins TRBV5-1 and TRBJ2-7; TRBD2 aligns across 13 bases. CDR1 is SGHRS and CDR2 is YFSETQ in the germline V gene. The length of the CDR3 is 15 residues. The trim removed 4 bases at V and 6 bases at J, leaving 7 bases unmatched. CDR3 sequence: CASSPGLAGVSEQYF. DNA of the CDR3: TGCGCCAGCAGCCCTGGACTAGCGGGAGTAAGCGAGCAGTACTTC.

The chain employs TRBV5-6 and TRBJ2-7; tentatively, D is TRBD2 (5 bases). V was clipped by 3 bases and J by 3 bases, with 10 bases between them. The CDR3 is 13 residues long. Germline-derived CDR1 and CDR2 are SGHDT and YYEEEE. CDR3 residues: CASSSWSGYEQYF. DNA of the CDR3: TGTGCCAGCAGCTCATGGAGCGGCTACGAGCAGTACTTC.

Only a few counts were recorded for this clone. The chain joins TRBV7-9 to TRBJ1-1, with D uncertain. The CDR3 covers 14 residues. Trimming stripped 4 bases from V and 3 bases from J, with 12 bases between. Germline V gene data show CDR1 as SEHNR and CDR2 as FQNEAQ (reference sequence). CDR3 coding DNA: TGTGCCAGCAGCTCCCTAGACCGAGACACTGAAGCTTTCTTT. Residues: CASSSLDRDTEAFF.

The V call is TRBV5-3, the J call TRBJ1-2, with D possibly TRBD1 on 5 matching bases. TRBV5-3 qualifies as an ORF whose function is uncertain. Trimming cost V 3 bases and J 8 bases, with 8 bases left between them. The CDR3 has 11 amino acids. As DNA, the CDR3 is TGTGCCAGAAGCTGTAGGGGCGGCTACACCTTC. This codes for CARSCRGGYTF.

The chain links TRBV2 to TRBJ2-1; D call uncertain. The V and J ends lost 1 base and 4 bases respectively, with 8 bases between them. Per the germline V gene, CDR1 is SNHLY and CDR2 is FYNNEI. CDR3 size: 14 residues. CDR3 protein: CASSEGQAYNEQFF. CDR3 bases: TGTGCCAGCAGTGAAGGGCAGGCGTACAATGAGCAGTTCTTC.

The chain uses TRBV2 and TRBJ1-5; TRBD1 is a possible D gene (6 bases). Germline CDR1 SNHLY, CDR2 FYNNEI. CDR3 size: 14 residues. Trimming removed 4 bases at V and 2 bases at J, with 9 bases between. CDR3 amino acids: CASSGYRGNQPQHF. The CDR3 DNA reads as TGTGCCAGCAGTGGGTACAGGGGCAATCAGCCCCAGCATTTT. Together with reference TRBV2 and TRBJ1-5, the CDR3 gives the full variable domain: EPEVTQTPSHQVTQMGQEVILRCVPISNHLYFYWYRQILGQKVEFLVSFYNNEISEKSEIFDDQFSVERPDGSNFTLKIRSTKLEDSAMYFCASSGYRGNQPQHFGDGTRLSIL.

This rearrangement joins TRBV7-2 to TRBJ2-7; 9 bases match TRBD2. The CDR3 runs 15 residues. Germline lookup yields CDR1 SGHTA and CDR2 FQGNSA. V shed 1 base, J shed 6 bases, and the junction held 7 bases outside the gene matches. CDR3 in amino acids: CASSLEASGAREQYF. The CDR3 nucleotides are TGTGCCAGCAGCTTAGAGGCTAGCGGGGCTCGCGAGCAGTACTTC.

As concerns this clone: Its ends do not fully match the called genes, so a read error is possible. The rearrangement joins TRBV7-9 to TRBJ2-7; weak D call: TRBD2 (7 bases). The CDR3 consists of 15 residues. The V gene's germline CDR1 is SEHNR and CDR2 FQNEAQ (reference sequence). CDR3 residues: CSSSLEGRGDREQYF. The CDR3 DNA is TGTTCCAGCAGCCTCGAGGGGAGGGGGGATCGCGAGCAGTACTTC.

The genes are TRBV5-1 and TRBJ2-1; possible D gene TRBD2, 5 bases. Germline lookup yields CDR1 SGHRS and CDR2 YFSETQ. The CDR3 contains 14 residues. V lost 1 base and J lost 3, with 8 bases in between. The CDR3 reads CASSLSRVYNEQFF. CDR3 DNA: TGCGCCAGCAGCTTGTCGAGGGTCTACAATGAGCAGTTCTTC.

The genes are TRBV6-5 and TRBJ1-6; 9 bases fit TRBD1. The junction had 7 bases not matched to a gene; V was cut back by 6 bases and J by 7 bases. Germline V gives CDR1 MNHEY, CDR2 SVGAGI. The CDR3 spans 15 residues. The CDR3 DNA is TGTGCCAGCAGGAGGGACAGGGCTGAGAATTCACCCCTCCACTTT. It codes for CASRRDRAENSPLHF.

The chain has TRBV28 and TRBJ2-7; perhaps TRBD2 as D (6 bases). The germline V gene encodes CDR1 MDHEN and CDR2 SYDVKM. Trimming took 9 bases from V and 4 from J, leaving 10 bases between them. This CDR3 has 11 residues. The CDR3 sequence: CASIGGYEQYF. CDR3 sequence (DNA): TGTGCCAGTATCGGGGGTTACGAGCAGTACTTC. The whole variable domain, remainder taken from reference TRBV28 and TRBJ2-7, is DVKVTQSSRYLVKRTGEKVFLECVQDMDHENMFWYRQDPGLGLRLIYFSYDVKMKEKGDIPEGYSVSREKKERFSLILESASTNQTSMYLCASIGGYEQYFGPGTRLTVT.

The chain has TRBV2 and TRBJ2-5; 10 nucleotides agree with TRBD2. The V segment lost 6 bases and the J segment 1 base; nucleotides outside the gene matches: 8. This CDR3 contains 16 residues. Germline CDR1 and CDR2: SNHLY and FYNNEI. This CDR3 is CASRRFSGGAQETQYF. The DNA for the CDR3 is TGTGCCAGCAGAAGGTTCAGCGGGGGGGCCCAAGAGACCCAGTACTTC.

The chain recombines TRBV27 with TRBJ1-2; D is unclear. V lost 3 bases and J lost 4, with 12 bases in between. The CDR3 covers 14 residues. Germline CDR1 is MNHEY and CDR2 is SMNVEV (reference sequence). The DNA for the CDR3 is TGTGCCAGCAGTTTTCGTGGGCAGGTCTATGGCTACACCTTC. It is translated as CASSFRGQVYGYTF.

This clone has more than one count but fewer than ten. The chain combines TRBV5-4 with TRBJ2-7; D uncertain. V was cut by 0 bases and J by 1 base, with 5 bases left in between. CDR1 is SGHNT, CDR2 YYREEE, per germline (reference sequence). The CDR3 runs to 13 residues. CDR3 sequence: CASSLALSYEQYF. Here the CDR3 DNA reads TGTGCCAGCAGCTTGGCACTATCCTACGAGCAGTACTTC.

The J gene is TRBJ2-1, the V gene TRBV7-9, with a weak D call TRBD2 (5 bases). Looked up from germline, CDR1 is SEHNR and CDR2 is FQNEAQ (reference sequence). This CDR3 comprises 18 residues. Deletions cut 5 bases from V and 5 bases from J, with 25 bases between. Here the CDR3 reads CASSPGSLGQTKDNEQFF. In DNA, the CDR3 is TGTGCCAGCAGCCCGGGGTCCCTAGGGCAAACCAAAGACAATGAGCAGTTCTTC. The complete variable domain, with remaining parts taken from reference TRBV7-9 and TRBJ2-1, reads DTGVSQNPRHKITKRGQNVTFRCDPISEHNRLYWYRQTLGQGPEFLTYFQNEAQLEKSRLLSDRFSAERPKGSFSTLEIQRTEQGDSAMYLCASSPGSLGQTKDNEQFFGPGTRLTVL.

The V and J genes are TRBV2 and TRBJ2-1; perhaps TRBD2 as D (5 bases). Trimming took off 0 bases at V and 2 bases at J, with 11 bases between the two ends. The germline CDR1 and CDR2 sequences are SNHLY and FYNNEI. The CDR3 loop spans 16 amino acids. The CDR3 spells CASSEAAGPAYNEQFF. CDR3 coding DNA: TGTGCCAGCAGTGAAGCGGCGGGCCCCGCCTACAATGAGCAGTTCTTC.

The gene calls are TRBV28 and TRBJ2-7; the D is unclear. The germline CDR1 and CDR2 sequences are MDHEN and SYDVKM. Trimming removed 5 bases at V and 7 bases at J, with 12 bases between. The length of the CDR3 is 12 residues. The CDR3 sequence: CASSRLRLEQYF. The CDR3 region has the DNA TGTGCCAGCAGTCGTTTACGGTTAGAGCAGTACTTC.

J is TRBJ1-1 and V is TRBV30; weak D call: TRBD1 (6 bases). Trimming stripped 5 bases from V and 1 base from J, with 8 bases between. The length of the CDR3 is 12 residues. Germline CDR1 is GTSNPN and CDR2 is SVGIG (reference sequence). This CDR3 reads CAWGQTNTEAFF. CDR3 sequence (DNA): TGTGCCTGGGGACAGACGAACACTGAAGCTTTCTTT.

The chain combines TRBV13 with TRBJ2-1; TRBD2 agrees at 9 bases. With V trimmed by 3 bases and J by 0 bases, 27 bases remained unmatched. CDR3 length: 24 residues. Germline V gene sequence: CDR1 PRHDT, CDR2 FYEKMQ (reference sequence). The CDR3 DNA follows: TGTGCCAGCAGCTTTAGCGGGAGCTCCTACAATGAGCAGTTTCCTGGGAGCTCCTACAATGAGCAGTTCTTC. This sequence encodes CASSFSGSSYNEQFPGSSYNEQFF.

This rearrangement joins TRBV10-3 to TRBJ1-1; TRBD1 matches 11 bases. CDR1 ENHRY and CDR2 SYGVKD come from the germline V gene. This CDR3 has 16 residues. Unmatched junction bases numbered 7, after V lost 3 bases and J lost 4 bases. Here the CDR3 reads CAISDGTGGFGTEAFF. As DNA, the CDR3 is TGTGCCATCAGTGATGGGACAGGGGGTTTTGGCACTGAAGCTTTCTTT.

V gene TRBV7-9 combines with J gene TRBJ2-7; 7 bases match TRBD1. V was pared by 3 bases and J by 2 bases, with 4 bases of the junction left unmatched. The length of the CDR3 is 14 residues. Per germline, CDR1 SEHNR and CDR2 FQNEAQ (reference sequence). This CDR3 is CASSLGQFPYEQYF. The CDR3 DNA is TGTGCCAGCAGCTTGGGACAGTTCCCCTACGAGCAGTACTTC.